This T cell receptor (beta chain) was obtained from a study of patients and donors after allogeneic stem cell transplantation. This clonotype was detected many times. TCRdb re-derived calls from the RT-PCR reads in MiXCR, one entry per CDR3 protein. Of tens of thousands of distinct CDR3 sequences detected, less than 5% appear once; the ten largest clones hold 2.5% to 3%. The TCR sequence derives from a human donor who was either an allogeneic HSCT recipient or a stem cell or donor lymphocyte infusion donor (not recorded which). It is not recorded whose cells these are; they may come from a transplant donor. Sequencing was done on a sample of blood, either unsorted or a sorted T cell fraction (not recorded which).

The CDR3 spells CASSLLRQAISTNEKLFF. DNA of the CDR3: TGTGCCAGCAGCTTGTTAAGACAGGCGATCTCAACTAATGAAAAACTGTTTTTT. This chain links TRBV5-5 with TRBJ1-4; tentative D call: TRBD1 (6 bases). Per the germline V gene, CDR1 is SGHKS and CDR2 is YYEKEE (reference sequence). CDR3 length: 18 amino acids. V was trimmed by 1 base and J by 0 bases, leaving 16 bases between them.